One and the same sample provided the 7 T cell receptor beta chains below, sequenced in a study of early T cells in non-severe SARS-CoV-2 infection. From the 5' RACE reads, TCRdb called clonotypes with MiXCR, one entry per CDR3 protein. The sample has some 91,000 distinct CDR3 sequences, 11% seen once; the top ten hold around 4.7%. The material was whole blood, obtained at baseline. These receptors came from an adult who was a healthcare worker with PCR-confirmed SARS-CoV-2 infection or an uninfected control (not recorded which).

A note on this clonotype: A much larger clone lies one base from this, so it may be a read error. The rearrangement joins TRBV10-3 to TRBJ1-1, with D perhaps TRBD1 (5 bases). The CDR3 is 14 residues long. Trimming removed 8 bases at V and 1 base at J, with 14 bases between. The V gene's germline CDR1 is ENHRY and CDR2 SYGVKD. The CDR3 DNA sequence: TGTGCCATCGCTCCATGCAGGGAGAACACTGAAGCTTTCTTT. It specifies CAIAPCRENTEAFF.

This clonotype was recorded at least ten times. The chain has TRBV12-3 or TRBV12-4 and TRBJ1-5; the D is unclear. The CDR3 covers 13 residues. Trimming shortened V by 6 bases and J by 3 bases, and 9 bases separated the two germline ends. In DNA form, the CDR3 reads TGTGCCAGCAGCAGACACCACAATCAGCCCCAGCATTTT. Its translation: CASSRHHNQPQHF.

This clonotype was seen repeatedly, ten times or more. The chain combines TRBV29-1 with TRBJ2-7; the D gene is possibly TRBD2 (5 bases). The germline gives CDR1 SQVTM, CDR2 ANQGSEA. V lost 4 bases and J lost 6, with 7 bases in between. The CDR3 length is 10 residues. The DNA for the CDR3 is TGCAGCGTTGGACGGGGCGAGCAGTACTTC. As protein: CSVGRGEQYF.

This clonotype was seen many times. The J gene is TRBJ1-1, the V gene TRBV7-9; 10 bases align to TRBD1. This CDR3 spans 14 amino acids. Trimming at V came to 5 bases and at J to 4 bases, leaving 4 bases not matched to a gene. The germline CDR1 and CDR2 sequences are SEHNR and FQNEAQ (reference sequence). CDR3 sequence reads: CASSPDRGVTEAFF. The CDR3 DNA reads TGTGCCAGCAGCCCGGACAGGGGGGTCACTGAAGCTTTCTTT.

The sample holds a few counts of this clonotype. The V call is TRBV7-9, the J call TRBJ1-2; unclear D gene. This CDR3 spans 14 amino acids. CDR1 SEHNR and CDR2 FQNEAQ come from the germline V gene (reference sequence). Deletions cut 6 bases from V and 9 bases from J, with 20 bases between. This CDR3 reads CASRGRQDNYSYTF. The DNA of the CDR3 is TGTGCCAGCAGAGGACGGCAGGATAATTATAGCTACACCTTC.

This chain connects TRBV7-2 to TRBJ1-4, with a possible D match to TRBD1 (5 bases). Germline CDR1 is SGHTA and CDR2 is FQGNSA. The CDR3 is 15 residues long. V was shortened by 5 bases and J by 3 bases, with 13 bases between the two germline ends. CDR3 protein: CASSPQKGSNEKLFF. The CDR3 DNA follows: TGTGCCAGCAGCCCACAGAAGGGGTCTAATGAAAAACTGTTTTTT.

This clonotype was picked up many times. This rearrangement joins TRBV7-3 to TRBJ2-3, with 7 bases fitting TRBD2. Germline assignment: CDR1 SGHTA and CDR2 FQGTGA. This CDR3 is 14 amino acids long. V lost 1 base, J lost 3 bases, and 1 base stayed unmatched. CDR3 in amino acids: CASSLRGLTDTQYF. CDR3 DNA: TGTGCCAGCAGCTTAAGGGGACTAACAGATACGCAGTATTTT.